This note documents a single T cell receptor beta chain sequence. Its antigen is currently unknown. RNA amounts of roughly 0.5 to 1 ug underwent reverse transcription with random hexamers. A single record per CDR3 protein comes from TCRdb applying MiXCR to the immunoSEQ multiplex PCR reads. The sample shows 200,000 or so distinct CDR3 sequences, about 94% of them seen only once. This entry is derived from a study of CD8 T cells in Susac syndrome. The CDR3 is 12 amino acids. V lost 6 bases, J lost 9 bases, and 4 bases stayed unmatched. Notes on the study in general: The study conceded that relatively few individuals underwent its TCR sequencing and HLA analysis.

The TEMRA cells underwent FACS enrichment, while the CD8+ and CD4+ T cells underwent negative isolation. The specimen was CD8+ T cells from PBMCs. The clonotype was recovered from a human donor with multiple sclerosis. The J gene is TRBJ2-1, the V gene TRBV12-3 or TRBV12-4; the match to TRBD1 covers 8 bases. CDR3 protein: CASSGQGSEQFF. The CDR3, as DNA: TGTGCCAGCAGCGGACAGGGCTCTGAGCAGTTCTTC.